This TCR beta chain was recorded in a study of Graves' ophthalmopathy and Graves' hyperthyroidism. The overall study: Ahead of any treatment, peripheral blood was obtained at the initial diagnosis.

The sequenced template was RNA, covering the TCR beta CDR3 region. After a first-round RT-PCR with HTBI primers, a second-round multiplex PCR was run. TCRdb recomputed calls from the multiplex PCR reads with MiXCR, one row per CDR3 protein. The sample yields over 450,000 distinct CDR3 sequences, roughly 14% seen once. Study results and limitations: A model built from 13 signatures distinguished ophthalmopathy from stable hyperthyroidism with approximately 88% sensitivity and approximately 81% specificity.

The V end was cut by 1 base, the J end by 2 bases, with 20 bases between. This CDR3 has 18 residues. The germline CDR1 and CDR2 sequences are MGHRA and YSYEKL. As for this clonotype: Antigen: not known.

None of the included patients had other autoimmune diseases, uncontrolled infections, pregnancy or lactation, as these led to exclusion. J is TRBJ1-1 and V is TRBV4-1; tentative D call: TRBD1 (6 bases). This TCR was recovered from a woman aged 30 to 39 with Graves' ophthalmopathy. The sequenced sample consisted of blood. The CDR3 region is CASSQVGGSGKINTEAFF. In nucleotides, the CDR3 is TGCGCCAGCAGCCAAGTCGGGGGCAGCGGTAAGATAAACACTGAAGCTTTCTTT.